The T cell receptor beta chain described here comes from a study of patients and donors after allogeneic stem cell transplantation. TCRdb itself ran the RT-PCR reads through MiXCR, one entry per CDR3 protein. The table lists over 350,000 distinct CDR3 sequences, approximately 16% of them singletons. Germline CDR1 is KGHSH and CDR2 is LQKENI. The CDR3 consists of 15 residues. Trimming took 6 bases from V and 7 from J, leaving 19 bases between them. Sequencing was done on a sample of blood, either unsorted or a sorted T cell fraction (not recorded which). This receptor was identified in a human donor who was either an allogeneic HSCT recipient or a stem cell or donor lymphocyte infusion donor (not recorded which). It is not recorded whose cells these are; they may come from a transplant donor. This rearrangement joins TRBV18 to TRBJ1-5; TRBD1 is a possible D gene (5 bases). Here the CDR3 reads CASSPAGALGQPQHF. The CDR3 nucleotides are TGTGCCAGCTCGCCGGCCGGGGCCCTCGGGCAGCCCCAGCATTTT.